This T cell receptor (beta chain) was observed in a study of T cells in Graves' hyperthyroidism and ophthalmopathy. The CDR3 sequence is 14 residues long. The ends lost 2 bases at V and 4 bases at J; junction bases unmatched: 5. Germline lookup yields CDR1 MDHEN and CDR2 SYDVKM. Newly diagnosed hyperthyroidism, duration under 2 months, in patients aged 18 to 65. Template material for amplifying TCR beta CDR3 regions consisted of RNA transcripts. Using the HTBI primer set, a first-round RT-PCR was run on the TCR CDR3. Each CDR3 protein gets one entry after TCRdb re-called the multiplex PCR reads with MiXCR. The sample contains just under 750,000 distinct CDR3 sequences, approximately 40% of which appear only once.

The chain employs TRBV28 and TRBJ2-7; 7 bases fit TRBD2. The source material was blood. The receptor comes from a woman aged 40-49 years with Graves' hyperthyroidism. CDR3 protein: CASSLPSGLYEQYF. Here the CDR3 DNA reads TGTGCCAGCAGTTTACCTAGCGGACTTTACGAGCAGTACTTC.